This T cell receptor beta chain was captured by sequencing in a study of shared clonotypes between healthy human individuals. The germline V gene encodes CDR1 SGHVS and CDR2 FQNEAQ. The CDR3 is made up of 14 amino acids. Trimming stripped 3 bases from V and 2 bases from J, with 8 bases between. The protocol was immunoSEQ multiplex PCR, while the TCRdb copy is restricted to in-frame clones and leaves out a portion. The sample lists fewer than 650,000 clones; 70% to 80% were seen once. The chain carries TRBV7-8 and TRBJ2-1; perhaps TRBD2 as D (6 bases). The clonotype comes from a woman between 40 and 55 years old in good health. Some clones in this sample may be carry-over from other donors' samples. Material: PBMCs. The CDR3 is CASSFTGAYNEQFF. The DNA of the CDR3 is TGTGCCAGCAGCTTCACGGGAGCCTACAATGAGCAGTTCTTC.